This entry is about one T cell receptor beta chain. What it recognizes is unknown. The data were taken from a study of cytomegalovirus exposure and HLA in healthy donors. About the study: Earlier sequencing of about 179 million T cells yielded around 100 million unique TCR beta sequences. Study observations and caveats: For TCR beta chains, V- and J-gene trimming was later linked to a missense DCLRE1C variant. Analyses of presence/absence relied on an assumption of roughly uniform sequencing depth across donors.

The PCR was carried out with 60 Vbeta primers and 13 Jbeta primers. Assay: immunoSEQ multiplex PCR; the TCRdb copy retains only in-frame clones and omits some. The repertoire holds approximately 160,000 clones, with over 70% as singletons. Germline V CDR1 and CDR2: SGHAT, FQNNGV. The CDR3 has 14 residues. V gave up 1 base and J gave up 8 bases, with 11 bases separating them. This clonotype originated in a man aged 25-45 years in good health and CMV-seropositive. This sequence joins TRBV11-2 and TRBJ1-4; D gene ambiguous. Sequenced material: PBMCs. The CDR3 is CASSLVAPSEKLFF. Here the CDR3 DNA reads TGTGCCAGCAGCTTAGTAGCTCCGTCCGAAAAACTGTTTTTT.